This T cell receptor (beta chain) originates from a study of Ad26.COV2.S vaccination and SARS-CoV-2 variants. Whole-study results and caveats: Vaccinees showed greater spike-specific TCR breadth than placebo recipients.

The protocol was immunoSEQ multiplex PCR, while the TCRdb copy is restricted to in-frame clones and leaves out a portion. The repertoire holds 350,000 to 450,000 clones, with approximately 90% as singletons. Points on this clone: No antigen is known for it.

Germline trimming cut 2 bases from V and 4 bases from J; bases unmatched to any gene: 5. Germline CDR1 is SGHTA and CDR2 is FQGNSA. This CDR3 contains 15 residues. The receptor comes from a human donor who had recovered from COVID-19. This chain links TRBV7-2 with TRBJ2-4, with 7 bases matching TRBD1. The sequencing used peripheral blood, collected after recovery from COVID-19. CDR3 DNA: TGTGCCAGCAGCTTAAGGGGGCAGGGGAAAAACATTCAGTACTTC. Its protein product is CASSLRGQGKNIQYF.